The 9 T cell receptor beta chains listed next were all sequenced from one sample in a study of blood T cells in healthy people across ages. The authors ran a second PCR of roughly 6 to 11 cycles using a sample-barcoded 5' primer and a J-beta primer mix. Each CDR3 protein gets one entry after TCRdb re-called the 5' RACE reads with MiXCR. The sample records fewer than 2 million distinct CDR3 sequences, about 39% being singletons. Specimen: blood. These receptors came from a human donor in good health.

This chain connects TRBV4-2 to TRBJ1-1; D not certain. Trimming shortened V by 1 base and J by 3 bases, and 9 bases separated the two germline ends. The CDR3 has 14 residues. CDR1 and CDR2 from the germline V gene are LGHNA and YNFKEQ. The DNA for the CDR3 is TGTGCCAGCAGCCAAGGGGTGCGCGACACTGAAGCTTTCTTT. This sequence encodes CASSQGVRDTEAFF.

The J gene is TRBJ2-3, the V gene TRBV5-1; 7 nucleotides agree with TRBD2. Germline loops: CDR1 SGHRS, CDR2 YFSETQ. This CDR3 has 15 residues. The V and J ends lost 4 bases and 3 bases, in that order; junction bases with no gene match: 8. DNA of the CDR3: TGCGCCAGCAGCCCTAGCGGTCGGCGGACAGATACGCAGTATTTT. Amino acid sequence: CASSPSGRRTDTQYF.

This clonotype was detected many times. This chain connects TRBV5-1 to TRBJ2-7, with D tentatively TRBD1 (5 bases). Trimming took off 3 bases at V and 7 bases at J, with 14 bases between the two ends. Germline CDR1 SGHRS, CDR2 YFSETQ. The CDR3 sequence is 13 residues long. CDR3 sequence: CASSSAGLGEQYF. The CDR3 bases are TGCGCCAGCAGCTCGGCAGGGCTGGGGGAGCAGTACTTC.

This chain links TRBV7-2 with TRBJ1-1, with D possibly being TRBD1 (6 bases). The CDR3 spans 14 residues. The V gene's germline CDR1 is SGHTA and CDR2 FQGNSA. Between the trimmed V and J ends, which lost 5 bases and 6 bases, there was a span of 16 bases. As DNA, the CDR3 is TGTGCCAGCAGCCCAATGCAGGGGTACGCTGAAGCTTTCTTT. This gives the protein CASSPMQGYAEAFF.

The V gene is TRBV4-1, the J gene TRBJ1-2, with D perhaps matching TRBD1 (5 bases). The CDR3 spans 17 residues. Trimming pared 4 bases from V and 4 bases from J, leaving 22 bases between. Germline CDR1 is MGHRA and CDR2 is YSYEKL. The CDR3 bases are TGCGCCAGCAGCCCAGACCTCGGACAAATCTATCTCTATGGCTACACCTTC. Translation gives CASSPDLGQIYLYGYTF.

The genes are TRBV28 and TRBJ1-2, with unresolved D. V was trimmed by 2 bases and J by 2 bases, leaving 6 bases between them. The germline CDR1 and CDR2 sequences are MDHEN and SYDVKM. This CDR3 contains 13 residues. Here the CDR3 DNA reads TGTGCCAGCAGTTTAATCTACAACTATGGCTACACCTTC. It encodes CASSLIYNYGYTF.

This sequence joins TRBV11-2 and TRBJ2-5; 9 bases are shared with TRBD2. The CDR3 contains 16 residues. The ends lost 1 base at V and 5 bases at J; junction bases unmatched: 8. Germline loops: CDR1 SGHAT, CDR2 FQNNGV. This chain's CDR3 is CASSLGGAGGSETQYF. CDR3 DNA sequence: TGTGCCAGCAGCTTAGGCGGGGCGGGGGGGTCTGAGACCCAGTACTTC. Together with reference TRBV11-2 and TRBJ2-5, the CDR3 gives the full variable domain: EAGVAQSPRYKIIEKRQSVAFWCNPISGHATLYWYQQILGQGPKLLIQFQNNGVVDDSQLPKDRFSAERLKGVDSTLKIQPAKLEDSAVYLCASSLGGAGGSETQYFGPGTRLLVL.

V usage is TRBV11-2 and J usage is TRBJ2-4, with D possibly TRBD2 on 5 matching bases. CDR1 and CDR2 from the germline V gene are SGHAT and FQNNGV. This CDR3 has 12 residues. The V gene lost 1 base and the J gene lost 11 bases, with 9 bases spanning the gap. The CDR3 DNA reads TGTGCCAGCAGCTTAGGAGGGTGGTTTCAGTACTTC. Amino acid sequence: CASSLGGWFQYF.

Of note for this clonotype: A clone one base away is much larger, so this may be a read error. The chain couples TRBV4-1 to TRBJ2-7; D might be TRBD1 (5 bases). V was pared by 1 base and J by 3 bases, with 10 bases between. Germline CDR1 reads MGHRA; CDR2 reads YSYEKL. The CDR3 loop spans 14 amino acids. CDR3 DNA sequence: TGCGCCAGCAGCCAAGCTTCCAGGGTCTACGAGCAGTACTTC. Translated, it gives CASSQASRVYEQYF.